A selection of T cell receptor beta chains follows, all from one sample in a study of T cells after yellow fever vaccination. MiXCR was run by TCRdb on the 5' RACE reads, yielding one entry per CDR3 protein. The data hold a few hundred thousand distinct CDR3 sequences, with about 4% observed a single time. The specimen was PBMCs, collected 5 days after the yellow fever booster vaccination. The receptor set was obtained from a man aged 18 to 29 who received the YFV17D yellow fever vaccine. The CDR3 runs from the conserved cysteine through the conserved F or W. The order of the fields is J gene, V gene, clone size, D gene, CDR3 length, CDR3 DNA, CDR3 protein. D genes are given only for firm matches. Not every row has a clone size; where given, it reads once, few, many or a size class.

>TRBJ2-1|TRBV6-7|-|TRBD2|13
TGTGCCAGCAGTAAACTAGCGCACAATGAGCAGTTCTTC
CASSKLAHNEQFF
>TRBJ2-5|TRBV15|-|TRBD2|13
TGTGCCACCAGCTTCACCGGGAGGGAGACCCAGTACTTC
CATSFTGRETQYF
>TRBJ1-1|TRBV3-1|-|-|14
TGTGCCAGCAGCCAACTACCTCTGAACACTGAAGCTTTCTTT
CASSQLPLNTEAFF
>TRBJ2-5|TRBV20-1|few|-|12
TGCAGTGCGCTTAGGGGGGAAGAGACCCAGTACTTC
CSALRGEETQYF
>TRBJ1-1|TRBV28|few|-|13
TGTACCTCGAGGGGCACTTGGAACACTGAAGCTTTCTTT
CTSRGTWNTEAFF
>TRBJ1-1|TRBV5-1|few|TRBD1|15
TGCGCCAGCAGCTTGGGGGACAGACAAGGGACTGAAGCTTTCTTT
CASSLGDRQGTEAFF
>TRBJ2-2|TRBV18|few|TRBD1|15
TGTGCCAGCTCACCCGACAGGGAAAGCATCGGGGAGCTGTTTTTT
CASSPDRESIGELFF
>TRBJ2-1|TRBV5-1|many|TRBD2|16
TGCGCCAGCAGCCGGCAAACTAGCGGGGGGGCAGATGAGCAGTTCTTC
CASSRQTSGGADEQFF
>TRBJ2-1|TRBV7-3|many|TRBD2|13
TGTGCCAGCAGCCCGGGGGGGCGGAATGAGCAGTTCTTC
CASSPGGRNEQFF
>TRBJ1-1|TRBV5-1|-|-|13
TGCGCCAGCAGCTTGGATGGGGACCCTGAAGCTTTCTTT
CASSLDGDPEAFF
>TRBJ1-1|TRBV10-3|-|-|17
TGTGCCATCACCCCAATTGGGGGGGACCCGAGGGACACTGAAGCTTTCTTT
CAITPIGGDPRDTEAFF
>TRBJ2-5|TRBV27|-|-|12
TGTGCCAGCAGGAAGAGTCAAGAGACCCAGTACTTC
CASRKSQETQYF
>TRBJ1-2|TRBV27|many|TRBD1|16
TGTGCCAGCAGAGCCGGGACAGGGGGCATTCCGAGTGGCTACACCTTC
CASRAGTGGIPSGYTF
>TRBJ2-5|TRBV28|many|-|11
TGTGCCAGCAGCTCAGTGGAGACCCAGTACTTC
CASSSVETQYF
>TRBJ1-4|TRBV4-1|few|-|15
TGCGCCAGCAGCCAAGAAGGGTCCCTTAATGAAAAACTGTTTTTT
CASSQEGSLNEKLFF
>TRBJ2-7|TRBV2|few|TRBD1|14
TGTGCCAGCAGCTCAGACAGGGCGCTTTACGAGCAGTACTTC
CASSSDRALYEQYF
>TRBJ2-1|TRBV15|-|-|14
TGTGCCACCAGCAAGCCGGGGGGCCGAAATGAGCAGTTCTTC
CATSKPGGRNEQFF
>TRBJ2-3|TRBV20-1|-|-|14
TGCAGTACCCCCCGGGGATTGGGCACAGATACGCAGTATTTT
CSTPRGLGTDTQYF
>TRBJ2-3|TRBV5-1|-|-|13
TGCGCCAGCAGCTCTACTCCCACAGATACGCGGTATTTT
CASSSTPTDTRYF
>TRBJ2-3|TRBV12-3/TRBV12-4|few|-|15
TGTGCCAGCAGCCCTCCTCTAGCGTCAGGGGATACGCAGTATTTT
CASSPPLASGDTQYF
>TRBJ2-3|TRBV19|few|-|16
TGTGCCAGCCAAAGGGTAGGGGAAAAGCATTCAGATACGCAGTATTTT
CASQRVGEKHSDTQYF
>TRBJ1-3|TRBV4-3|many|-|16
TGCGCCAGCAGCCAAGATCGGGGATACTCTGGAAACACCATATATTTT
CASSQDRGYSGNTIYF
>TRBJ2-1|TRBV20-1|few|-|17
TGCAGTGCTAGAACGTTGCCAACGCCTCGGTCCTACAATGAGCAGTTCTTC
CSARTLPTPRSYNEQFF
>TRBJ2-7|TRBV27|-|TRBD1|17
TGTGCCAGCACCTCATATCTTTCCGGGACAGGGGGCTACGAGCAGTACTTC
CASTSYLSGTGGYEQYF
>TRBJ2-1|TRBV5-4|-|-|17
TGTGCCAGCAGCACACGGGGGGCCCTGAGCTCCTACAATGAGCAGTTCTTC
CASSTRGALSSYNEQFF
>TRBJ2-1|TRBV20-1|many|TRBD2|15
TGCAGTGCTAGCTTTCTAGCGGGGGGGCTTAATGAGCAGTTCTTC
CSASFLAGGLNEQFF
>TRBJ1-3|TRBV6-5|few|TRBD1|15
TGTGCCAGCAGGGTGACAGGGGAAGCTGGAAACACCATATATTTT
CASRVTGEAGNTIYF
>TRBJ2-1|TRBV3-1|few|-|14
TGTGCCAGCAGCCAAGAGGATGAAGGGAATGAGCAGTTCTTC
CASSQEDEGNEQFF
>TRBJ2-7|TRBV18|-|-|15
TGTGCCAGTACCTCACCTAGGACCGTCTCCTACGAGCAGTACTTC
CASTSPRTVSYEQYF
>TRBJ2-3|TRBV6-5|many|-|11
TGTGCCAGCAGTTCATTTGATACGCAGTATTTT
CASSSFDTQYF
>TRBJ1-4|TRBV25-1|few|-|13
TGTGCCAGCAGTGAATCCGGACCTGAAAAACTGTTTTTT
CASSESGPEKLFF
>TRBJ2-4|TRBV12-3/TRBV12-4|many|-|14
TGTGCCAGCAGTTTGGGTTCGGTCAAAAACATTCAGTACTTC
CASSLGSVKNIQYF
>TRBJ2-1|TRBV2|few|-|13
TGTGCCAGCAGTGGACTGGGACCTAATGAGCAGTTCTTC
CASSGLGPNEQFF
>TRBJ2-7|TRBV9|few|TRBD2|16
TGTGCCAGCAGCCCCGTAGACCACACTAGCGCCTACGAGCAGTACTTC
CASSPVDHTSAYEQYF
>TRBJ2-7|TRBV20-1|many|-|12
TGCAGTGCTAGAGATCTGACCCACGAGCAGTACTTC
CSARDLTHEQYF
>TRBJ2-7|TRBV5-1|few|-|12
TGCGCCAGCAGCTTGAACGGGAAGGAGCAGTACTTC
CASSLNGKEQYF
>TRBJ1-2|TRBV25-1|few|-|14
TGTGCCAGCAGGATGTTACAGGGCGCCTATGGCTACACCTTC
CASRMLQGAYGYTF
>TRBJ2-1|TRBV5-1|few|TRBD2|14
TGCGCCAGCAGCGGGGGGACTAGCGAGCATGAGCAGTTCTTC
CASSGGTSEHEQFF
>TRBJ1-1|TRBV3-1|many|-|15
TGTGCCAGCAGCCAAGATTTCCGGGAGAACACTGAAGCTTTCTTT
CASSQDFRENTEAFF
>TRBJ2-3|TRBV7-2|many|TRBD2|18
TGTGCCAGCAGCCCCCCATTGTGGACTAGCGTTGGAACAGATACGCAGTATTTT
CASSPPLWTSVGTDTQYF
>TRBJ1-4|TRBV7-6|many|-|15
TGTGCCAGCAGCCCATATTCGGGGGAGCTTGAAAAACTGTTTTTT
CASSPYSGELEKLFF
>TRBJ2-1|TRBV6-2/TRBV6-3|many|TRBD2|15
TGTGCCAGCAGTCCTCTAGCGGGGGAGTACAATGAGCAGTTCTTC
CASSPLAGEYNEQFF
>TRBJ2-5|TRBV28|-|-|16
TGTGCCAGCAGCGGTGCTGGTGCAGTTGAAGGAGAGACCCAGTACTTC
CASSGAGAVEGETQYF
>TRBJ1-1|TRBV5-1|-|-|14
TGCGCCAGCAGCCGTCAGACTGAGAACACTGAAGCTTTCTTT
CASSRQTENTEAFF
>TRBJ2-1|TRBV6-2/TRBV6-3|many|TRBD2|13
TGTGCCAGCGGACTAGCGGCCCACAATGAGCAGTTCTTC
CASGLAAHNEQFF
>TRBJ2-5|TRBV6-5|-|-|16
TGTGCCAGCAGTTACTCCTACGGGCGTTCCCAAGAGACCCAGTACTTC
CASSYSYGRSQETQYF
>TRBJ2-3|TRBV3-1|many|TRBD2|17
TGTGCCAGCAGCCAACCTTTTATAGCGGGGGAGACAGATACGCAGTATTTT
CASSQPFIAGETDTQYF
>TRBJ1-6|TRBV18|-|-|13
TGTGCCAGCTCGTCGGGTCTCAATTCACCCCTCCACTTT
CASSSGLNSPLHF
>TRBJ2-5|TRBV5-1|many|-|14
TGCGCCAGCAGCTGGGGACTGATCCAAGAGACCCAGTACTTC
CASSWGLIQETQYF
>TRBJ2-1|TRBV20-1|many|TRBD2|16
TGCAGTGCTAGTCATTTAGCGGGGGGGCCGTTAAGTGAGCAGTTCTTC
CSASHLAGGPLSEQFF
>TRBJ1-2|TRBV7-9|once|-|15
TGTGCCAGCAGCTTAGGGTTGAGTGTTGACTATGGCTACACCTTC
CASSLGLSVDYGYTF